This T cell receptor beta chain comes out of a study of blood T cell repertoires in COVID-19. Profiled with immunoSEQ multiplex PCR; TCRdb holds only in-frame clones, not every one. This sample has just under 45,000 clones; over 80% occur once, and the top ten carry 1% to 1.5%. The V end was cut by 3 bases, the J end by 1 base, with 10 bases between. This CDR3 region has 15 residues. The germline CDR1 and CDR2 sequences are KGHDR and SFDVKD. Sequencing used peripheral blood. The chain carries TRBV24-1 and TRBJ2-3, with a weak D call TRBD1 (5 bases). The origin of this receptor is a middle-aged woman with acute or convalescent COVID-19. CDR3 loop: CATSDADRGTDTQYF. CDR3 bases: TGTGCCACCAGTGATGCCGACAGAGGCACAGATACGCAGTATTTT.